This T cell receptor (beta chain) was profiled in a study of blood T cells in healthy people across ages. Overall study results and limits: The unsorted PBMCs prevented any conclusive comparison of naive versus antigen-experienced cells. As naive T cell percentage varied, TCR beta diversity correlated strongly with it. Estimated diversity, derived from one million T cells, was regarded as an underestimate.

Donors were healthy Caucasian individuals from Russia aged roughly 6 to 90. The authors ran a second PCR of roughly 6 to 12 cycles using a sample-barcoded 5' primer and a J-beta primer mix. TCRdb recomputed calls from the 5' RACE reads with MiXCR, one row per CDR3 protein. This repertoire shows about 1,400,000 distinct CDR3 sequences, about 43% found once; its top ten account for 7.9%. Germline CDR1 is SGHRS and CDR2 is YFSETQ. Unmatched junction bases numbered 8, after V lost 0 bases and J lost 8 bases. The CDR3 contains 15 residues. To note about this clonotype: What it binds is not known.

The TCR comes from a woman between 18 and 29 years old in good health. Sequenced sample: blood. The chain employs TRBV5-1 and TRBJ1-5; 7 bases map to TRBD1. The CDR3 coding sequence is TGCGCCAGCAGCTTGGGTGACAGGGAGGGCGAGCCCCAGCATTTT. It is translated as CASSLGDREGEPQHF.